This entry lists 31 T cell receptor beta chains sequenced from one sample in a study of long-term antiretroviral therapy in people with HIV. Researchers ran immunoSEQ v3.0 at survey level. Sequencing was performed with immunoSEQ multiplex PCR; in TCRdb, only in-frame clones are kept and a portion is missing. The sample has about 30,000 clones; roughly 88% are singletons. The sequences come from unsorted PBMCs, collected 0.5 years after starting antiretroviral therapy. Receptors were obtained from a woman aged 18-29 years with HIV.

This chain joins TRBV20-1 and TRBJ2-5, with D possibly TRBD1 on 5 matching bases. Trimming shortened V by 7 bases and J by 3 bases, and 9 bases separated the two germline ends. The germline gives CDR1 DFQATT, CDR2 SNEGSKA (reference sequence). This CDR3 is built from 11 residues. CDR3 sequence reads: CSGAGKETQYF. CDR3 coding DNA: TGCAGTGGCGCAGGGAAAGAGACCCAGTACTTC.

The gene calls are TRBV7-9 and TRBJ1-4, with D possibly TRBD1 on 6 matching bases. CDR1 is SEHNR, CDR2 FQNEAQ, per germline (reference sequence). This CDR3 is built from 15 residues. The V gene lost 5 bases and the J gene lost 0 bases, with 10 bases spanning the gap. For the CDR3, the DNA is TGTGCCAGCAGCACCCGGACAGCAACTAATGAAAAACTGTTTTTT. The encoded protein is CASSTRTATNEKLFF.

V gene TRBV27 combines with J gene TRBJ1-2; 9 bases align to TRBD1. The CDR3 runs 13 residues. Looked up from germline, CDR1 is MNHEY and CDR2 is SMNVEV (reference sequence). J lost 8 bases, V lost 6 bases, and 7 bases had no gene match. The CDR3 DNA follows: TGTGCCAGCAGAGGGGACAGGGAAGGCGGCTACACCTTC. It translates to CASRGDREGGYTF.

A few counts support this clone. The CDR3 bases are TGTGCCAGTAGCGGGACAGGGGTCCACGAGCAGTACTTC. This sequence encodes CASSGTGVHEQYF. The gene calls are TRBV19 and TRBJ2-7, with 10 nucleotides matching TRBD1. The V and J ends lost 6 bases and 5 bases, in that order; junction bases with no gene match: 4. The CDR3 sequence is 13 residues long. CDR1 is LNHDA and CDR2 is SQIVND in the germline V gene (reference sequence). The full variable domain, completed using reference TRBV19 and TRBJ2-7, is DGGITQSPKYLFRKEGQNVTLSCEQNLNHDAMYWYRQDPGQGLRLIYYSQIVNDFQKGDIAEGYSVSREKKESFPLTVTSAQKNPTAFYLCASSGTGVHEQYFGPGTRLTVT.

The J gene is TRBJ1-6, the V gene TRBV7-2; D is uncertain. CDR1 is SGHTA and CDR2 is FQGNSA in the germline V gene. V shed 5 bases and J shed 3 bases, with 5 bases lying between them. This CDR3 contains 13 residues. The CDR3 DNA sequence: TGTGCCAGCAGCCGTGACTATAATTCACCCCTCCACTTT. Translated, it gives CASSRDYNSPLHF.

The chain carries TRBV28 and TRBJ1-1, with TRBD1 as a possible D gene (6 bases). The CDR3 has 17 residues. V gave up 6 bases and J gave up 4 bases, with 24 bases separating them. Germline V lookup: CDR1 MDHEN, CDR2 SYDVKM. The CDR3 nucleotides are TGTGCCAGCAGCCTCGGGACACGAGGGCCGTGGGGCACTGAAGCTTTCTTT. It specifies CASSLGTRGPWGTEAFF.

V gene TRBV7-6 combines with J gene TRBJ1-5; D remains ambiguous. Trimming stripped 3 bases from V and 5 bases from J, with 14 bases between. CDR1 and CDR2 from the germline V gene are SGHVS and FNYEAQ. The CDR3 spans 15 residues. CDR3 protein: CASSFWGGGDQPQHF. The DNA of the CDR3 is TGTGCCAGCAGCTTTTGGGGAGGAGGAGATCAGCCCCAGCATTTT.

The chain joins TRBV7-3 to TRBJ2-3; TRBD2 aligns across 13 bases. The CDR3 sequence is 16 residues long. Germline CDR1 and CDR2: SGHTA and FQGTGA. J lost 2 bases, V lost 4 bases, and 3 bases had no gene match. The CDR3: CASSSGLAGITDTQYF. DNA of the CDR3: TGTGCCAGCAGCTCGGGACTAGCGGGAATCACAGATACGCAGTATTTT.

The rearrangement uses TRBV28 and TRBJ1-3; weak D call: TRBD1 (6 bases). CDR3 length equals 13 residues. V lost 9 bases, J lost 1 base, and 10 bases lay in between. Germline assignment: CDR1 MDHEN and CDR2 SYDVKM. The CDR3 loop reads CARQGPSGNTIYF. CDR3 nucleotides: TGTGCCAGACAGGGCCCTTCTGGAAACACCATATATTTT.

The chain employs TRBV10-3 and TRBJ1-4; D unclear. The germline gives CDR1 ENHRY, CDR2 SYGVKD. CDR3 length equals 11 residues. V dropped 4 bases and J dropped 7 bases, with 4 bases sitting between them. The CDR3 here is CAISGGEKLFF. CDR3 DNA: TGTGCCATCAGTGGGGGTGAAAAACTGTTTTTT.

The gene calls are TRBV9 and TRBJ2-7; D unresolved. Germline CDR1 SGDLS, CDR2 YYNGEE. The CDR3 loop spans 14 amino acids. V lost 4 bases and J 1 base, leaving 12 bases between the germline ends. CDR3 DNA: TGTGCCAGCAGCCGTCCAAACCTATCCTACGAGCAGTACTTC. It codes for CASSRPNLSYEQYF.

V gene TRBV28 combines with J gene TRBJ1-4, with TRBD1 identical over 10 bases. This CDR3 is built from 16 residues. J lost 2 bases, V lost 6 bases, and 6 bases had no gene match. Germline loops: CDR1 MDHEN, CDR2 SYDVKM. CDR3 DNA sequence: TGTGCCAGCAGATTGACAGGGGGCATCACTAATGAAAAACTGTTTTTT. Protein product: CASRLTGGITNEKLFF.

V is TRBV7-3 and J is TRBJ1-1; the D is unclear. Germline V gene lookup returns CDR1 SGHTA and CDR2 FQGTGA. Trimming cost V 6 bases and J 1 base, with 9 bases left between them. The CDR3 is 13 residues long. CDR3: CASRVTSNTEAFF. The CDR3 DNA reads TGTGCCAGCAGGGTCACATCGAACACTGAAGCTTTCTTT.

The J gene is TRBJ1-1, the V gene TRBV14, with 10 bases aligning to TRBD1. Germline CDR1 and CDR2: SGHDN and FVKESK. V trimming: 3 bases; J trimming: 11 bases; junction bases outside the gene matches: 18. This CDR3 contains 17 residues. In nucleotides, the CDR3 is TGTGCCAGCAGCCAGAGGGCCGGGACAGGGGAGAGAGTGGAGGCTTTCTTT. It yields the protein CASSQRAGTGERVEAFF.

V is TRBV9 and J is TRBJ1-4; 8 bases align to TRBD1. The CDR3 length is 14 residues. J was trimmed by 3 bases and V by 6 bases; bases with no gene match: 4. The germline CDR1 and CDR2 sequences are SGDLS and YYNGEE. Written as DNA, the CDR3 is TGTGCCAGCAACAAACAGGGGGCTAATGAAAAACTGTTTTTT. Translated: CASNKQGANEKLFF.

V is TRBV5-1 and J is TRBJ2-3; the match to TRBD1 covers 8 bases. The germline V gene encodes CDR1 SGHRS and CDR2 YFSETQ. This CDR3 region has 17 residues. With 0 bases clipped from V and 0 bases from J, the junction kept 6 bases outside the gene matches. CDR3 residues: CASSLGGTGVSTDTQYF. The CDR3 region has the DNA TGCGCCAGCAGCTTGGGGGGGACAGGCGTTAGCACAGATACGCAGTATTTT. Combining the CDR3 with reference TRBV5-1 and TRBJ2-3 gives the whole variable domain KAGVTQTPRYLIKTRGQQVTLSCSPISGHRSVSWYQQTPGQGLQFLFEYFSETQRNKGNFPGRFSGRQFSNSRSEMNVSTLELGDSALYLCASSLGGTGVSTDTQYFGPGTRLTVL.

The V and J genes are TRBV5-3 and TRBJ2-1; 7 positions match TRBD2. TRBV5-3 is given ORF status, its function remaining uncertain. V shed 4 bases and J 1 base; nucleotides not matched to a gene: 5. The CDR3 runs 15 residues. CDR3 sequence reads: CARSRGGSSYNEQFF. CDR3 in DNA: TGTGCCAGAAGCCGGGGCGGGAGTTCCTACAATGAGCAGTTCTTC.

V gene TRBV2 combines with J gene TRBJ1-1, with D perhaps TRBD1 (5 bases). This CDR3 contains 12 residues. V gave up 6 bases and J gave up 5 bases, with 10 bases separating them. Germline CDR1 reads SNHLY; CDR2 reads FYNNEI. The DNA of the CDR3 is TGTGCCAGCAGCCGCAGGGTAACTGAAGCTTTCTTT. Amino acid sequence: CASSRRVTEAFF.

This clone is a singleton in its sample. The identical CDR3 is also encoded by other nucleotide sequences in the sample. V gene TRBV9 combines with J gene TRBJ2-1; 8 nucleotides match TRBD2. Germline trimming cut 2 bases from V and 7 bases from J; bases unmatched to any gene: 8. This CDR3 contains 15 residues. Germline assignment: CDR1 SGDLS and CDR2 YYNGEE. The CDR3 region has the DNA TGTGCCAGCAGCGTCGGTGGCAGCGGGAGTAATGAGCAGTTCTTC. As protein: CASSVGGSGSNEQFF.

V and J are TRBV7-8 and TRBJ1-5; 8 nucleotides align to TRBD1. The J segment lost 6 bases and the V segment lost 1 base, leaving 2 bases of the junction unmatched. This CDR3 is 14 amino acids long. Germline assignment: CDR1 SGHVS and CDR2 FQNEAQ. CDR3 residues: CASSLDTGGQPQHF. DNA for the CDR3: TGTGCCAGCAGCTTAGACACAGGGGGTCAGCCCCAGCATTTT.

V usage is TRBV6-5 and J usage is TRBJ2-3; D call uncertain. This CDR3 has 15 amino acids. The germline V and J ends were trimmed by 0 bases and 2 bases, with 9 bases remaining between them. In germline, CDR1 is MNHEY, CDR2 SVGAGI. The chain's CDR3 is CASSYSSPPTDTQYF. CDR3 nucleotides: TGTGCCAGCAGTTACTCGTCACCCCCCACAGATACGCAGTATTTT.

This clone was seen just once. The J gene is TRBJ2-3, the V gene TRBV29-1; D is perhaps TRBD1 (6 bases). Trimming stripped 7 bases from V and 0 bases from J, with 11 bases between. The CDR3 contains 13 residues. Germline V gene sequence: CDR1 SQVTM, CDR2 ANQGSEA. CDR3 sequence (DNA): TGCAGCGCCGACAGGATCAGCACAGATACGCAGTATTTT. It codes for CSADRISTDTQYF.

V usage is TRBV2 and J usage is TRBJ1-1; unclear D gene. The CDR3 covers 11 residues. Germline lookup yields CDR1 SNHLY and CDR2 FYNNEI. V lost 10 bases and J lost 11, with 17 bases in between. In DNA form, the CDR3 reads TGTGCCATTAGCCTGGGTTTTAGGGCTTTCTTT. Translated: CAISLGFRAFF. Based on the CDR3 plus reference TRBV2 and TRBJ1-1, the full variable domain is EPEVTQTPSHQVTQMGQEVILRCVPISNHLYFYWYRQILGQKVEFLVSFYNNEISEKSEIFDDQFSVERPDGSNFTLKIRSTKLEDSAMYFCAISLGFRAFFGQGTRLTVV.

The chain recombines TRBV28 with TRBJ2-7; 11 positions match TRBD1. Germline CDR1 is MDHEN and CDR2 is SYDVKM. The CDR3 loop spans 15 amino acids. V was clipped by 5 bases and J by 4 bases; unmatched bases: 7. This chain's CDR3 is CASSDPRDRGYEQYF. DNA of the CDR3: TGTGCCAGCAGTGACCCCCGGGACAGGGGGTACGAGCAGTACTTC.

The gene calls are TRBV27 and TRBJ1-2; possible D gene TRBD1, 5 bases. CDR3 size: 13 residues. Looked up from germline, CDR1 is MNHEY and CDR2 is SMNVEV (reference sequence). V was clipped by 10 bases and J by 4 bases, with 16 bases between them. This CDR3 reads CATAGPNSYGYTF. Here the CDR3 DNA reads TGTGCCACCGCGGGACCAAATTCCTATGGCTACACCTTC.

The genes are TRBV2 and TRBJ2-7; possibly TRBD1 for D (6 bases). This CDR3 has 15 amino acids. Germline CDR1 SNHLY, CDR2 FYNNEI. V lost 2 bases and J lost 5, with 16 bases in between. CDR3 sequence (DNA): TGTGCCAGCAGTGAATATCGGCAGGGGATCAACGAGCAGTACTTC. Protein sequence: CASSEYRQGINEQYF.

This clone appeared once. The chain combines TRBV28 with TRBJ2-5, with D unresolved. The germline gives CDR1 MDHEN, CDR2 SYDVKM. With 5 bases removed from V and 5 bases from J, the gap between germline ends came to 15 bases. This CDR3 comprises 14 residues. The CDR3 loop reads CASSRSAVPETQYF. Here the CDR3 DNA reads TGTGCCAGCAGTAGGTCGGCGGTACCCGAGACCCAGTACTTC.

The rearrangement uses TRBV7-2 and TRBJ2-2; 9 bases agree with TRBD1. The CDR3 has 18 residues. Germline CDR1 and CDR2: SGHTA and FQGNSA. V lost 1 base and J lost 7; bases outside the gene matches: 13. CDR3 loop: CASSLERRGQGVHGELFF. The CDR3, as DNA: TGTGCCAGCAGCTTAGAACGTCGGGGACAGGGAGTTCACGGGGAGCTGTTTTTT.

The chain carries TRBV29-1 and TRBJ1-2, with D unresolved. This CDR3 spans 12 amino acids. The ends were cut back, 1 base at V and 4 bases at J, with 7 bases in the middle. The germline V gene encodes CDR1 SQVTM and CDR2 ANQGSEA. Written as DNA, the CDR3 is TGCAGCGTTGAAGCCAGCCTCTATGGCTACACCTTC. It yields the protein CSVEASLYGYTF.

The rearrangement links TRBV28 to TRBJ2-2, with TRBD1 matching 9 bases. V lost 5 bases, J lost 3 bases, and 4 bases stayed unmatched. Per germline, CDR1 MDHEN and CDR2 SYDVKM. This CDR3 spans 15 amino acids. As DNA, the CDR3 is TGTGCCAGCAGTCCCGGGACAGGGTACACCGGGGAGCTGTTTTTT. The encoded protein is CASSPGTGYTGELFF.

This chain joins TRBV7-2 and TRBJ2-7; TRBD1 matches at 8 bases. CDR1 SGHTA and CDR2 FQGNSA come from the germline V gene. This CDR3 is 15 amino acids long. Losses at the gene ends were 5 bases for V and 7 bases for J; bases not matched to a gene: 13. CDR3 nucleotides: TGTGCCAGCAGCCGATTCCATGGGACAGGACAAGAGCAGTACTTC. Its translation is CASSRFHGTGQEQYF.